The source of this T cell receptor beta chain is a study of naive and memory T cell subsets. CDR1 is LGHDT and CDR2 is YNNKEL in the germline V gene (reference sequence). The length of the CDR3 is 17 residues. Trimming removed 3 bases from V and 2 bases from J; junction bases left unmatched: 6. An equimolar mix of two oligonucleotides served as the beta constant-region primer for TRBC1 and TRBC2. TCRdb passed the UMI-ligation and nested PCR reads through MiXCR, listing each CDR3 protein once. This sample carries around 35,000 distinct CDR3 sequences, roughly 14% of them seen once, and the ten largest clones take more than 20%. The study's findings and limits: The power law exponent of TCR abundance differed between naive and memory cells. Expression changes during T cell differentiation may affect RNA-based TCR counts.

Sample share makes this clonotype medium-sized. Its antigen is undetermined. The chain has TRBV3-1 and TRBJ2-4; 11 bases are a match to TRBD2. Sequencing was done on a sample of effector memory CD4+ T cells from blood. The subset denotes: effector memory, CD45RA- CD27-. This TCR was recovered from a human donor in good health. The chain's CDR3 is CASSHQGTSGPKNIQYF. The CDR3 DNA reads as TGTGCCAGCAGCCACCAAGGGACTAGCGGACCCAAAAACATTCAGTACTTC.